This is a list of T cell receptor beta chains from one sample in a study of shared clonotypes between healthy human individuals. Generated by immunoSEQ multiplex PCR, the TCRdb table keeps only in-frame clones and is missing some. This sample yields 950,000 to 1,100,000 clones, of which roughly 74% are seen a single time; roughly 0.65% belongs to the top ten. The sample was memory CD4+ T cells from PBMCs. These receptors all stem from a young man in good health. Some clones in this sample may be carry-over from other donors' samples. The CDR3 runs from the conserved cysteine through the conserved F or W. D genes are given only for firm matches. Clone size is stated in some rows and not others, as once, few, many or a class when expanded.

j_call d_call clone_size v_call cdr3_aa cdr3_nt
TRBJ2-1 NA NA TRBV5-1 CASSLEGGLYNEQFF TGCGCCAGCAGCTTGGAAGGGGGGCTATACAATGAGCAGTTCTTC
TRBJ1-2 TRBD1 NA TRBV11-2 CASSLDDRGDYGYTF TGTGCCAGCAGCTTAGACGACAGGGGGGACTATGGCTACACCTTC
TRBJ2-1 TRBD2 NA TRBV6-5 CASARLAGKAEQFF TGTGCCAGCGCTAGACTAGCGGGAAAAGCTGAGCAGTTCTTC
TRBJ1-4 NA NA TRBV28 CASSPLGGATNEKLFF TGTGCCAGCAGTCCCTTGGGGGGCGCGACTAATGAAAAACTGTTTTTT
TRBJ1-1 NA NA TRBV5-6 CASSATWVRGTEAFF TGTGCCAGCAGCGCGACCTGGGTAAGGGGCACTGAAGCTTTCTTT
TRBJ1-2 TRBD1 NA TRBV28 CASRPQGQRYGYTF TGTGCCAGCAGGCCGCAGGGACAGCGCTATGGCTACACCTTC
TRBJ2-1 NA NA TRBV2 CASSERVFGGTEQFF TGTGCCAGCAGTGAACGGGTGTTTGGAGGTACGGAGCAGTTCTTC
TRBJ2-7 NA NA TRBV7-2 CASSLAGTTEQYF TGTGCCAGCAGCTTAGCTGGTACAACGGAGCAGTACTTC
TRBJ1-5 NA NA TRBV30 CAWSTQTGFSNQPQHF TGTGCCTGGAGTACACAAACAGGGTTTAGCAATCAGCCCCAGCATTTT
TRBJ2-7 TRBD1 once TRBV7-2 CASSPDRGRYEQYF TGTGCCAGCAGCCCGGACAGGGGGCGGTACGAGCAGTACTTC
TRBJ1-3 TRBD1 NA TRBV6-1 CASSPDRASGNTIYF TGTGCCAGCAGTCCAGACAGGGCTTCTGGAAACACCATATATTTT
TRBJ1-1 NA few TRBV9 CASSEAFPYEAFF TGTGCCAGCAGCGAAGCGTTTCCCTACGAAGCTTTCTTT
TRBJ1-3 NA NA TRBV7-6 CASSLAVGARGNTIYF TGTGCCAGCAGCTTAGCGGTGGGGGCGCGCGGAAACACCATATATTTT
TRBJ2-7 NA few TRBV18 CASSPNHGANEQYF TGTGCCAGCTCACCTAATCACGGCGCCAACGAGCAGTACTTC
TRBJ2-6 TRBD1 once TRBV5-1 CASSNGTGPSGANVLTF TGCGCCAGCAGCAACGGGACAGGACCCTCTGGGGCCAACGTCCTGACTTTC
TRBJ1-1 NA NA TRBV18 CASSQGVNTEAFF TGTGCCAGCTCCCAAGGGGTGAACACTGAAGCTTTCTTT
TRBJ2-7 NA NA TRBV28 CASSGRENLYEQYF TGTGCCAGCAGCGGACGGGAGAACCTCTACGAGCAGTACTTC
TRBJ1-5 TRBD1 NA TRBV6-5 CASSYGQGDQPQHF TGTGCCAGCAGTTACGGGCAGGGGGATCAGCCCCAGCATTTT
TRBJ2-1 NA NA TRBV5-1 CASSRGSVNNEQFF TGCGCCAGCAGCCGGGGTAGCGTCAACAATGAGCAGTTCTTC
TRBJ2-5 TRBD2 NA TRBV6-1 CASSEAGGRTETQYF TGTGCCAGCAGTGAAGCGGGGGGGAGGACTGAGACCCAGTACTTC
TRBJ1-1 NA NA TRBV5-1 CASSRGGRRENTEAFF TGCGCCAGCTCAAGGGGGGGTAGAAGGGAAAACACTGAAGCTTTCTTT
TRBJ2-7 TRBD1 NA TRBV19 CASSIQDRVGREQYF TGTGCCAGTAGTATCCAGGACAGGGTGGGGCGCGAGCAGTACTTC